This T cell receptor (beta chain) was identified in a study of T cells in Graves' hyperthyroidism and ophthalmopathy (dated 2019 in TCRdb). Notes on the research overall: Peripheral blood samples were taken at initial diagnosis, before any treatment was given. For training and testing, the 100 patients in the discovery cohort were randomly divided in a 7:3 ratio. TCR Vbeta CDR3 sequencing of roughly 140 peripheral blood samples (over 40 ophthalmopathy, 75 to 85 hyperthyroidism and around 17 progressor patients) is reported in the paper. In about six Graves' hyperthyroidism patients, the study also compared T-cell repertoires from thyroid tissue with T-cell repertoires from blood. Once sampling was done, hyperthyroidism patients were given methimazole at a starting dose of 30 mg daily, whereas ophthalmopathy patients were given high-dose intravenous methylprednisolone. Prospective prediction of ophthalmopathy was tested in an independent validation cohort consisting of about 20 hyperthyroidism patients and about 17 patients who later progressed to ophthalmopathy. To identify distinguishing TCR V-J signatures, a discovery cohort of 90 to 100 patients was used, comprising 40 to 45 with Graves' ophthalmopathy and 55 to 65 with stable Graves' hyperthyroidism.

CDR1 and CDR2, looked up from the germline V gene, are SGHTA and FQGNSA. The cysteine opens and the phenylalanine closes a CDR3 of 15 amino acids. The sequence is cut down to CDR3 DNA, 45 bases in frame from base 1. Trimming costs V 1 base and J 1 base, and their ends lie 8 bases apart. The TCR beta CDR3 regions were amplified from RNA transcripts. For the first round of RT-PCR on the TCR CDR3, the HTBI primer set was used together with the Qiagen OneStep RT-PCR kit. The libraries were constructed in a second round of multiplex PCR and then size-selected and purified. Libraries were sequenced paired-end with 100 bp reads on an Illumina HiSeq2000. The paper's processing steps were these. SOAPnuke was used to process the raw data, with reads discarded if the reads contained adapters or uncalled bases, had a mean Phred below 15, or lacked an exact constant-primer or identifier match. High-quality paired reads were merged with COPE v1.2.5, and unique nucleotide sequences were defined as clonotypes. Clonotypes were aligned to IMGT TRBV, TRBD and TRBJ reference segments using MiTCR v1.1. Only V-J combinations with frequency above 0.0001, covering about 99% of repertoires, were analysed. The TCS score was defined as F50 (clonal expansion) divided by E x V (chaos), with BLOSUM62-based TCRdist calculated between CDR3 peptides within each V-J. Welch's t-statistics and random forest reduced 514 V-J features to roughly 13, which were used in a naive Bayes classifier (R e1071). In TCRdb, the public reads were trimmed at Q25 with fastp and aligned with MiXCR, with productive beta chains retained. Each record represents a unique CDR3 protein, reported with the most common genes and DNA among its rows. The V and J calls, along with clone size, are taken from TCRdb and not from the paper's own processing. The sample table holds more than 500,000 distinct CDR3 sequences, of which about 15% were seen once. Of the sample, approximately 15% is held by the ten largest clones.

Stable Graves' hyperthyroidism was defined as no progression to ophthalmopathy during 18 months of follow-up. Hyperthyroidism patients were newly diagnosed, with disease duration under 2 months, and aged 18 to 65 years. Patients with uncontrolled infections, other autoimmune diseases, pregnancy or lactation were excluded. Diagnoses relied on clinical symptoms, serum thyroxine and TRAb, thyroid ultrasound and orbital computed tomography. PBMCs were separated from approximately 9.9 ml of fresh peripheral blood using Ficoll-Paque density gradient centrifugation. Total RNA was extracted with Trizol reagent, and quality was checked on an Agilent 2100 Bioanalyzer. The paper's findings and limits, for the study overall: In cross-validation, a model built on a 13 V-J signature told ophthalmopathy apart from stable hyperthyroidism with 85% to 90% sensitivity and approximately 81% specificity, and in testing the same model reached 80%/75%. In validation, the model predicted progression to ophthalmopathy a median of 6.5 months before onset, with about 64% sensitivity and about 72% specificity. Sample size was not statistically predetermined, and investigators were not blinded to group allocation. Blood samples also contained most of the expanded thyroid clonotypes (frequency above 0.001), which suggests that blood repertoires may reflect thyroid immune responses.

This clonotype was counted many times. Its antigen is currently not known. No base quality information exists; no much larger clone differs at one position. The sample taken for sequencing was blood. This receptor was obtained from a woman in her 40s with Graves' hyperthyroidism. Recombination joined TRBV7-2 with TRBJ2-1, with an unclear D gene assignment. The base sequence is TGTGCCAGCAGCTTAGAACGGCGGTCCTACAATGAGCAGTTCTTC. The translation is CASSLERRSYNEQFF.